The present entry profiles one T cell receptor (beta chain) with its context. Its antigen remains unknown. The CDR3 runs 15 residues. Per germline, CDR1 MNHEY and CDR2 SMNVEV (reference sequence). Trimming pared 4 bases from V and 4 bases from J, leaving 16 bases between. The data belong to a study of T-cell memory formation after mild COVID-19. As for the study in general: There were largely donor-specific TCR clusters.

Study conclusions and caveats: Clones that got smaller from day 15 to 85 had even CD4/CD8, while clones growing later tipped toward CD4+. Pre-infection memory already had some responding clones, implying cross-reactive memory joined.

TCR alpha and TCR beta cDNA libraries carrying sample barcodes and UMIs were produced by 5'RACE using constant-segment primers. TCRdb reanalysed the 5' RACE reads using MiXCR and keeps one entry per CDR3 protein. The sample lists about 470,000 distinct CDR3 sequences; more than 20% were seen once. The receptor was isolated from an adult woman who had mild COVID-19 (a few samples of this study predate the infection). Cell type and time point are not known. Sequencing was carried out using PBMCs or a T cell subset sorted from them (not recorded which). This chain connects TRBV27 to TRBJ1-2, with D possibly being TRBD1 (5 bases). The CDR3 reads CASSSGIGGTYGYTF. As DNA, the CDR3 is TGTGCCAGCAGTTCAGGGATCGGAGGCACCTATGGCTACACCTTC.